Following are 7 T cell receptor beta chains from one sample sequenced in a study of radiation and T cells in renal cell carcinoma (dated by TCRdb to the early 2020s). Receptors were amplified or captured by the immunoSEQ multiplex PCR assay. Here the immuneACCESS table is served through TCRdb, limited to in-frame sequences with V and J called. Missing clones are a known gap in these copies; in checked studies unresolved V genes cover under half, and the rest lacks a known reason. This sample comprises around 94,000 clones, approximately 86% of them detected only once. The ten largest clones capture roughly 8% of the sample. The sample's time point label, decoded: baseline pretreatment blood. The treatment or condition label for this specimen denotes: 15 Gy SBRT to primary tumor, nephrectomy 4 weeks later. The sample consisted of blood, taken from a patient whose treatment included radiotherapy and nephrectomy. Receptors originate from a man in his fifties or sixties with renal cell carcinoma.

This sequence joins TRBV6-1 and TRBJ2-7; 12 positions match TRBD2. With 3 bases clipped from V and 2 bases from J, the junction kept 11 bases outside the gene matches. The CDR3 contains 18 residues. Germline V lookup: CDR1 MNHNS, CDR2 SASEGT. The CDR3 here is CASSEVAGLAGGAYEQYF. CDR3 sequence (DNA): TGTGCCAGCAGTGAGGTCGCAGGGCTAGCGGGAGGGGCCTACGAGCAGTACTTC.

V and J are TRBV18 and TRBJ1-1, with a tentative D call TRBD1 (5 bases). The V gene lost 4 bases and the J gene lost 4 bases, with 13 bases spanning the gap. There are 14 residues in the CDR3. Germline CDR1 reads KGHSH; CDR2 reads LQKENI. CDR3 region: CASSLGQGATEAFF. The CDR3 nucleotides read TGTGCCAGCTCACTAGGCCAGGGTGCCACTGAAGCTTTCTTT. Looking up the rest from reference TRBV18 and TRBJ1-1 gives the full variable domain: NAGVMQNPRHLVRRRGQEARLRCSPMKGHSHVYWYRQLPEEGLKFMVYLQKENIIDESGMPKERFSAEFPKEGPSILRIQQVVRGDSAAYFCASSLGQGATEAFFGQGTRLTVV.

The chain recombines TRBV2 with TRBJ2-3; no clear D. CDR3 size: 15 residues. The germline V gene encodes CDR1 SNHLY and CDR2 FYNNEI. Trimming pared 2 bases from V and 0 bases from J, leaving 9 bases between. The CDR3 loop reads CASSELSSSTDTQYF. Written as DNA, the CDR3 is TGTGCCAGCAGTGAACTTAGCTCTAGCACAGATACGCAGTATTTT. Combining the CDR3 with reference TRBV2 and TRBJ2-3 gives the whole variable domain EPEVTQTPSHQVTQMGQEVILRCVPISNHLYFYWYRQILGQKVEFLVSFYNNEISEKSEIFDDQFSVERPDGSNFTLKIRSTKLEDSAMYFCASSELSSSTDTQYFGPGTRLTVL.

This clone has more than one count but fewer than ten. The CDR3 reads CASSPGTGDGKLFF. CDR3 coding DNA: TGCGCCAGCAGCCCAGGGACAGGGGACGGAAAACTGTTTTTT. The chain employs TRBV5-1 and TRBJ1-4; TRBD1 agrees at 10 bases. Losses at the gene ends were 4 bases for V and 10 bases for J; bases not matched to a gene: 7. This CDR3 contains 14 residues. Germline CDR1 reads SGHRS; CDR2 reads YFSETQ. The entire variable domain, with the rest obtained from reference TRBV5-1 and TRBJ1-4, is as follows: KAGVTQTPRYLIKTRGQQVTLSCSPISGHRSVSWYQQTPGQGLQFLFEYFSETQRNKGNFPGRFSGRQFSNSRSEMNVSTLELGDSALYLCASSPGTGDGKLFFGSGTQLSVL.

The rearrangement uses TRBV5-4 and TRBJ2-7, with 11 bases aligning to TRBD2. Germline V lookup: CDR1 SGHNT, CDR2 YYREEE (reference sequence). Trimming at V came to 1 base and at J to 4 bases, leaving 7 bases not matched to a gene. The CDR3 is 16 residues long. This CDR3 reads CASSLTGASGRYEQYF. The CDR3 bases are TGTGCCAGCAGCTTGACAGGGGCTAGCGGGAGGTACGAGCAGTACTTC.

V usage is TRBV4-1 and J usage is TRBJ2-1, with a tentative D call TRBD1 (5 bases). The CDR3 runs 15 residues. V gave up 3 bases and J gave up 5 bases, with 14 bases separating them. Germline loops: CDR1 MGHRA, CDR2 YSYEKL. The CDR3 protein is CASSHDPQVNNEQFF. CDR3 DNA sequence: TGCGCCAGCAGCCACGACCCACAGGTAAACAATGAGCAGTTCTTC.

The J gene is TRBJ2-3, the V gene TRBV19; the D is unclear. Trimming cost V 9 bases and J 2 bases, with 18 bases left between them. CDR3 length equals 15 residues. Germline V lookup: CDR1 LNHDA, CDR2 SQIVND (reference sequence). The CDR3 DNA follows: TGTGCCAGAATTCCGACACAAAAGCCCACAGATACGCAGTATTTT. It is translated as CARIPTQKPTDTQYF.